The clone carrying this T cell receptor (beta chain) was detected once. Original handling: It was from reference gene primer amplification that nucleated cell counts were estimated. Sequencing used immunoSEQ multiplex PCR; TCRdb keeps in-frame clones, though not all of them. V and J calls and clone size are copied from that table; D and trimming were computed from the DNA. This sample yields tens of thousands of clones, of which less than 75% are seen a single time; less than 20% belongs to the top ten. This sample is drawn from a study of blood T cell repertoires in COVID-19. Study in general: COVID-19 samples from acute and convalescent phases originated in the United States, Italy and Spain. PBMCs, B-cell-depleted T cells, or T cells were the source of the cDNA or gDNA that made up the material.

Germline V gene sequence: CDR1 SGHVS, CDR2 FQNEAQ. V was trimmed by 1 base and J by 5 bases, leaving 14 bases between them. CDR3 length equals 16 residues. The sample was peripheral blood. This clonotype was obtained from a woman between 45 and 60 years old with active or convalescent COVID-19. The V call is TRBV7-8, the J call TRBJ1-4; maybe TRBD1 (5 bases). DNA of the CDR3: TGTGCCAGCAGCTTAGAGGGGTCCCCCGGGAATGAAAAACTGTTTTTT. The encoded protein is CASSLEGSPGNEKLFF.